Given below is one T cell receptor (beta chain) in context. Its antigen is undetermined. This record belongs to a study of coeliac disease. Each fraction contributed one 500,000-cell aliquot for sequencing. Germline assignment: CDR1 LNHDA and CDR2 SQIVND (reference sequence). This CDR3 has 14 amino acids. J gave up 5 bases and V 3 bases, and 6 bases lay outside the gene matches. Study-wide results and limits: Known gliadin-specific TRB sequences: about 45% of the 18 coeliac samples, only 1 of 6 controls. According to the authors, this method cannot detect gliadin-specific T cells in an unbiased way.

The protocol was immunoSEQ multiplex PCR, while the TCRdb copy is restricted to in-frame clones and leaves out a portion. The sample has roughly 7,900 clones, about 60% seen once. This TCR came from a woman aged 55 to 70 with active celiac disease. The genes are TRBV19 and TRBJ1-2; 7 nucleotides line up with TRBD1. Sequencing was carried out using lamina propria lymphocytes from the gut. CDR3 sequence: CASSIGTVSYGYTF. The CDR3 coding sequence is TGTGCCAGTAGTATTGGGACAGTTTCTTATGGCTACACCTTC.